This T cell receptor beta chain stems from a study of shared clonotypes between healthy human individuals. Profiling relied on immunoSEQ multiplex PCR, and the TCRdb table lists in-frame clones only, not all of them. The data show some 2.3 million clones, 90% to 95% seen once. The V gene lost 5 bases and the J gene lost 3 bases, with 13 bases spanning the gap. The V gene's germline CDR1 is MDHEN and CDR2 SYDVKM. CDR3 length: 14 residues. Sequencing was carried out using naive CD4+ T cells from PBMCs. The subset is: CD45RA+ positively selected. This rearrangement joins TRBV28 to TRBJ1-1; tentatively, D is TRBD1 (6 bases). This sequence was found in a man between 18 and 35 years old in good health. Some clones in this sample may be carry-over from other donors' samples. The CDR3 nucleotides read TGTGCCAGCAGTAACGAGGGGGGATACACTGAAGCTTTCTTT. Translating gives CASSNEGGYTEAFF.